Listed below are T cell receptor beta chains from one sample, sequenced in a study of OX40 agonist ivuxolimab in advanced cancers. TCRdb's copy holds only in-frame clones and misses some; the assay was immunoSEQ multiplex PCR. The sample shows roughly 70,000 clones, around four fifths of them seen only once. The input for sequencing was CD4+ or CD8+ T cells sorted from blood, taken in a trial of the OX40 agonist ivuxolimab. The receptor source for this set is an adult with an advanced solid tumor such as melanoma, head and neck, liver or kidney cancer. CDR3s include the opening cysteine and the closing phenylalanine or tryptophan. The D gene is left open where the match is weak. Size tells how often a clone was seen (once, few, many) or the class of an expanded clone, and some rows leave it out.

J gene,clone size,V gene,D gene,CDR3 DNA,CDR3 protein
TRBJ2-5,-,TRBV2,-,TGTGCCAGCACCTACGGAGAGACCCAGTACTTC,CASTYGETQYF
TRBJ2-1,few,TRBV10-3,TRBD2,TGTGCCATCAGCGCCGGGGGGGATGAGCAGTTCTTC,CAISAGGDEQFF
TRBJ1-2,-,TRBV27,-,TGTGCCAGCAGGATCACTTTAATGGCCCCAGTGACCTTC,CASRITLMAPVTF
TRBJ1-1,-,TRBV7-3,-,TGTGCCAGCAGCGTACAGGAGAACACTGAAGCTTTCTTT,CASSVQENTEAFF
TRBJ2-2,once,TRBV5-1,-,TGCGCCAGCAGCTTGGACGCTCCGAACACCGGGGAGCTGTTTTTT,CASSLDAPNTGELFF
TRBJ1-6,-,TRBV19,-,TGTGCCAGTAGCCCACAGGACTCCTATAATTCACCCCTCCACTTT,CASSPQDSYNSPLHF
TRBJ2-3,-,TRBV28,TRBD2,TGTGCCAGCTCCGTAGCGGGGTCTAGCACAGATACGCAGTATTTT,CASSVAGSSTDTQYF
TRBJ2-1,-,TRBV30,-,TGTGCCTGGAGTGCGGGTAGCAGGAATGAGCAGTTCTTC,CAWSAGSRNEQFF
TRBJ2-2,-,TRBV7-8,-,TGTGCCAGCAGCTCTTTGAGACCGGGACGGAGGAACACCGGGGAGCTGTTTTTT,CASSSLRPGRRNTGELFF
TRBJ2-2,-,TRBV5-4,-,TGTGCCAGCAGCTTAGGGGGGTCCACCGGGGAGCTGTTTTTT,CASSLGGSTGELFF
TRBJ2-7,-,TRBV30,TRBD2,TGTGCCTGGACGGGAGGGAGCGCCTACGAGCAGTACTTC,CAWTGGSAYEQYF
TRBJ2-1,-,TRBV5-1,-,TGCGCCAGCAGCTTGGCGCAGGGGGTGGGCCGGGGGGCCTACAATGAGCAGTTCTTC,CASSLAQGVGRGAYNEQFF
TRBJ1-2,-,TRBV6-5,-,TGTGCCACTACGGACAGAAGCAGAGGCTACACCTTC,CATTDRSRGYTF
TRBJ2-6,-,TRBV19,TRBD2,TGTGCCAGTAGTATATCCGGGGCGGGAGGGACCTCTGGGGCCAACGTCCTGACTTTC,CASSISGAGGTSGANVLTF
TRBJ2-1,once,TRBV23-1,-,TGCGCCAGCGGGCCAGACGAATACAATGAGCAGTTCTTC,CASGPDEYNEQFF
TRBJ2-1,-,TRBV6-1,TRBD2,TGTGCCAGCAGTGTCGGACTAGCGAATGGTGAGCAGTTCTTC,CASSVGLANGEQFF